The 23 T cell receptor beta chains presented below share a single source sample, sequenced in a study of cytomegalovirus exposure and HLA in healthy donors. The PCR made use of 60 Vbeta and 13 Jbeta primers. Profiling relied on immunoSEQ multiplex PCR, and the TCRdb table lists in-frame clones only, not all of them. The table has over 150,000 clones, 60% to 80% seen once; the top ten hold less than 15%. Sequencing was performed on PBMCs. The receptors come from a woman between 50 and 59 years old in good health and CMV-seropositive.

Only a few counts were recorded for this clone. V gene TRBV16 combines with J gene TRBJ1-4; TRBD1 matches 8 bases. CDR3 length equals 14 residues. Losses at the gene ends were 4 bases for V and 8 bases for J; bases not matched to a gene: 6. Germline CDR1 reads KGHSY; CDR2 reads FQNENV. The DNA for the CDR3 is TGTGCCAGCAGCCTCGGACAGGGACGGGAAAAACTGTTTTTT. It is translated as CASSLGQGREKLFF.

CDR3 coding DNA: TGTGCCAGCAGCACCGGGACTAGCGGATACGAGCAGTACTTC. Its protein is CASSTGTSGYEQYF. The chain couples TRBV5-4 to TRBJ2-7; the match to TRBD2 covers 11 bases. The junction had 4 bases not matched to a gene; V was cut back by 4 bases and J by 4 bases. The CDR3 sequence is 14 residues long. The germline V gene encodes CDR1 SGHNT and CDR2 YYREEE (reference sequence).

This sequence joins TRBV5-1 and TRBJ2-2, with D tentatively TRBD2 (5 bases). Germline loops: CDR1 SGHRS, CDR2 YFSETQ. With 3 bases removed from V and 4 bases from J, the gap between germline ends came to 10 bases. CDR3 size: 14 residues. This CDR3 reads CASSSMAGTGELFF. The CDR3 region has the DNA TGCGCCAGCAGCTCCATGGCGGGCACCGGGGAGCTGTTTTTT.

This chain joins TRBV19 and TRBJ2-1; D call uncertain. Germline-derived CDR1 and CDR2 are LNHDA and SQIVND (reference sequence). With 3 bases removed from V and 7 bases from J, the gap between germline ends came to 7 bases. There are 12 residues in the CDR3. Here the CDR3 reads CASSMSVNEQFF. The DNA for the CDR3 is TGTGCCAGTAGTATGTCAGTGAATGAGCAGTTCTTC. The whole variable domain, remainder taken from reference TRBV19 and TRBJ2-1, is DGGITQSPKYLFRKEGQNVTLSCEQNLNHDAMYWYRQDPGQGLRLIYYSQIVNDFQKGDIAEGYSVSREKKESFPLTVTSAQKNPTAFYLCASSMSVNEQFFGPGTRLTVL.

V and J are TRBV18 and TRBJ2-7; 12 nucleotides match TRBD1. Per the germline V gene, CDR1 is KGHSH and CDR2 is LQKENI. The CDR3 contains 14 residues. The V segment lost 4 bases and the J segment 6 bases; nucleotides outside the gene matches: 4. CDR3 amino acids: CASSLGTGGFEQYF. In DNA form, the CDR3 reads TGTGCCAGCTCACTCGGGACAGGGGGCTTCGAGCAGTACTTC.

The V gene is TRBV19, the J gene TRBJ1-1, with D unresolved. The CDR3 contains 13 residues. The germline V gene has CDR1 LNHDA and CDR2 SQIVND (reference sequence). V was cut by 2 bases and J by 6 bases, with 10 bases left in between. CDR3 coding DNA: TGTGCCAGTAGTATAAAGAGACAATCTGAAGCTTTCTTT. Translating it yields CASSIKRQSEAFF.

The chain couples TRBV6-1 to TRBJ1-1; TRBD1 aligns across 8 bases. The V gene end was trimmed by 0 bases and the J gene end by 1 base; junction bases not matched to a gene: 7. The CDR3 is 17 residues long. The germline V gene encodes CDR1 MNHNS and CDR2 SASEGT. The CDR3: CASSEAPWTGKNTEAFF. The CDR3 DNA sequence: TGTGCCAGCAGTGAAGCCCCCTGGACAGGGAAGAACACTGAAGCTTTCTTT.

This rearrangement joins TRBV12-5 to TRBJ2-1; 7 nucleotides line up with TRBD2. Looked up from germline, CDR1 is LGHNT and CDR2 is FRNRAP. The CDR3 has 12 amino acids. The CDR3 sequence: CAGRTANNEQFF. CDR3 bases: TGTGCCGGGAGGACGGCCAACAATGAGCAGTTCTTC.

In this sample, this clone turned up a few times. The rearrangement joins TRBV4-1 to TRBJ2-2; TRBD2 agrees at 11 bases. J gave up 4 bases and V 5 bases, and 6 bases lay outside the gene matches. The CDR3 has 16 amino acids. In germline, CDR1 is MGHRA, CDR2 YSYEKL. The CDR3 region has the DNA TGCGCCAGCAGCGAGGCTAGCGGGGGGATCACCGGGGAGCTGTTTTTT. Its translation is CASSEASGGITGELFF.

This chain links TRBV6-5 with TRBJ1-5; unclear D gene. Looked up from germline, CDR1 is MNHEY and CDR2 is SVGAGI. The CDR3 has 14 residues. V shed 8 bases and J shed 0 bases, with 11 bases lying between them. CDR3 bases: TGTGCCAGCTCCTCAGCGGGTAGCAATCAGCCCCAGCATTTT. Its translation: CASSSAGSNQPQHF.

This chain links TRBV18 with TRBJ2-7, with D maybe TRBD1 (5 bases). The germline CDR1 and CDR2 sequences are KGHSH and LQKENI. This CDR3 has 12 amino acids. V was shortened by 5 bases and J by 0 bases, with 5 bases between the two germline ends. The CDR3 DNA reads TGTGCCAGCTCAGGGGCCTCCTACGAGCAGTACTTC. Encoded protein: CASSGASYEQYF. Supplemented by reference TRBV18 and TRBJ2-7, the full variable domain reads NAGVMQNPRHLVRRRGQEARLRCSPMKGHSHVYWYRQLPEEGLKFMVYLQKENIIDESGMPKERFSAEFPKEGPSILRIQQVVRGDSAAYFCASSGASYEQYFGPGTRLTVT.

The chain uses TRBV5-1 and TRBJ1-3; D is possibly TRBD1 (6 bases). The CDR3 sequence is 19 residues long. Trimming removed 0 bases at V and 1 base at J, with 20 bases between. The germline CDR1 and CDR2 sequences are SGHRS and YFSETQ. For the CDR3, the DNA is TGCGCCAGCAGCTTGGCCACCGTGAGGGGGGGTCGATCTGGAAACACCATATATTTT. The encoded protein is CASSLATVRGGRSGNTIYF.

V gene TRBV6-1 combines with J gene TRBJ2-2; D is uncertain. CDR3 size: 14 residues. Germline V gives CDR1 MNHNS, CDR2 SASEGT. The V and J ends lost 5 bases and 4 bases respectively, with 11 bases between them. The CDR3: CASSRSTSTGELFF. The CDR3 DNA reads TGTGCCAGCAGTCGAAGCACCTCCACCGGGGAGCTGTTTTTT.

This CDR3 reads CASSQRQGGRSTEAFF. The CDR3 DNA is TGTGCCAGCAGCCAGAGACAGGGTGGGCGTAGCACTGAAGCTTTCTTT. The rearrangement uses TRBV13 and TRBJ1-1, with TRBD1 identical over 7 bases. The trim removed 5 bases at V and 4 bases at J, leaving 13 bases unmatched. In germline, CDR1 is PRHDT, CDR2 FYEKMQ (reference sequence). This CDR3 spans 16 amino acids.

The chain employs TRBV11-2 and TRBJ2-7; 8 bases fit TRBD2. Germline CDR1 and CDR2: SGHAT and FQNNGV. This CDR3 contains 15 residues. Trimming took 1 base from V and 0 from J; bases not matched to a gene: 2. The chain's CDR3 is CASSLARGGSYEQYF. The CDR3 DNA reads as TGTGCCAGCAGCTTAGCACGGGGGGGCTCCTACGAGCAGTACTTC. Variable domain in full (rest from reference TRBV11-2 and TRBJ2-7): EAGVAQSPRYKIIEKRQSVAFWCNPISGHATLYWYQQILGQGPKLLIQFQNNGVVDDSQLPKDRFSAERLKGVDSTLKIQPAKLEDSAVYLCASSLARGGSYEQYFGPGTRLTVT.

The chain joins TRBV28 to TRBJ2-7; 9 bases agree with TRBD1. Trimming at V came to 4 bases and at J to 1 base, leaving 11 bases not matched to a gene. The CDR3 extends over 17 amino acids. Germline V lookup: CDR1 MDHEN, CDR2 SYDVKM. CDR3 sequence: CASSSRQGGIVSYEQYF. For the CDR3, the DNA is TGTGCCAGCAGTTCGCGACAGGGGGGGATTGTTTCCTACGAGCAGTACTTC. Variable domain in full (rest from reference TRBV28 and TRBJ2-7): DVKVTQSSRYLVKRTGEKVFLECVQDMDHENMFWYRQDPGLGLRLIYFSYDVKMKEKGDIPEGYSVSREKKERFSLILESASTNQTSMYLCASSSRQGGIVSYEQYFGPGTRLTVT.

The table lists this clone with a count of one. CDR3 bases: TGTGCCAGCAGCAAACGGGTCGGGGGATTCAGCTCCTACAATGAGCAGTTCTTC. Protein sequence: CASSKRVGGFSSYNEQFF. J is TRBJ2-1 and V is TRBV21-1; the table gives TRBD2 as D, unverified against the DNA. TRBV21-1 is assigned pseudogene status. This CDR3 is built from 18 residues.

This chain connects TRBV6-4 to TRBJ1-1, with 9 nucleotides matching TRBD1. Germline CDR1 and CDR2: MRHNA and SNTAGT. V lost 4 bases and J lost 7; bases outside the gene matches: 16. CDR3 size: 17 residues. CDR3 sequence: CASSVTRDREKNGEAFF. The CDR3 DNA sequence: TGTGCCAGCAGTGTAACCCGGGACAGGGAAAAAAACGGTGAAGCTTTCTTT.

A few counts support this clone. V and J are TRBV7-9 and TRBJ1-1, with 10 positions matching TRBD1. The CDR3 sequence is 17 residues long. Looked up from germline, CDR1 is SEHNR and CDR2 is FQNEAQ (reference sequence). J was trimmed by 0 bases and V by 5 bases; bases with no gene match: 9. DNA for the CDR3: TGTGCCAGCAGCCCCGGGACAGGGGTTTTCATGAACACTGAAGCTTTCTTT. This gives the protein CASSPGTGVFMNTEAFF.

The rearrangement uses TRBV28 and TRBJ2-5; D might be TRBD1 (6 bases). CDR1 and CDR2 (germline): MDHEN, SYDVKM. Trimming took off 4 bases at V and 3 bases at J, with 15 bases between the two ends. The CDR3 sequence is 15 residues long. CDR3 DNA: TGTGCCAGCAGTTCACCCGGACAGCTGAAAGAGACCCAGTACTTC. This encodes CASSSPGQLKETQYF. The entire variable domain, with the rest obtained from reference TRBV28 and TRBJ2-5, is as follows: DVKVTQSSRYLVKRTGEKVFLECVQDMDHENMFWYRQDPGLGLRLIYFSYDVKMKEKGDIPEGYSVSREKKERFSLILESASTNQTSMYLCASSSPGQLKETQYFGPGTRLLVL.

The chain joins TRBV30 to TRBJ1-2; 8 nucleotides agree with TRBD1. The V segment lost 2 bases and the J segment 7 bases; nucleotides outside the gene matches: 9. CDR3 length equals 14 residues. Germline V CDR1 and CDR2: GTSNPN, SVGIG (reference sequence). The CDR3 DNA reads TGTGCCTGGAGTATCTACGGACAGGGTATTGGCTACACCTTC. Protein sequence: CAWSIYGQGIGYTF.

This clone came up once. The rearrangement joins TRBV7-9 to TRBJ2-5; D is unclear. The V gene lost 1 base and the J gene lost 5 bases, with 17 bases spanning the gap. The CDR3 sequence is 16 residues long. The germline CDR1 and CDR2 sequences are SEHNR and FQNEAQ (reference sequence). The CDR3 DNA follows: TGTGCCAGCAGCTTAGGTTCCGACACCCTGGCGGAGACCCAGTACTTC. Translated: CASSLGSDTLAETQYF.

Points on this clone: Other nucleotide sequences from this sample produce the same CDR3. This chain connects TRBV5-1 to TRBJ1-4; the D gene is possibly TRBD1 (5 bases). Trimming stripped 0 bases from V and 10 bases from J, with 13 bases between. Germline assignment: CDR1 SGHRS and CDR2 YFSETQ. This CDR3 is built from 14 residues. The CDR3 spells CASSLAAGSVKLFF. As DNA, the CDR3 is TGCGCCAGCAGCTTGGCTGCAGGGTCGGTAAAACTGTTTTTT.